One sample yielded the 3 T cell receptor beta chains listed below, sequenced in a study of shared clonotypes between healthy human individuals. Some clones are missing from TCRdb's copy, which holds only in-frame ones; the method was immunoSEQ multiplex PCR. The sample lists about 2 million clones, about 95% occurring once. Naive CD8 isolation took CD45RO-negative cells positively selected for CCR7 and excluded terminally differentiated effector memory CD45RA+ cells. The source material was naive CD8+ T cells sorted from blood. The receptors here all came from a man between 18 and 35 years old in good health.

The J gene is TRBJ2-4, the V gene TRBV21-1; the D segment call TRBD2 is taken from the table without a DNA check. TRBV21-1 is termed a pseudogene. The CDR3 is 14 residues long. CDR3 coding DNA: TGTGCCAGCCTAGTAGGGAGAGCCAAAAACATTCAGTACTTC. It encodes CASLVGRAKNIQYF.

The CDR3 DNA is TGTGCCAGCAGCCCGCCGACTAGTACGATAGAGACCCAGTACTTC. Translating it yields CASSPPTSTIETQYF. This rearrangement joins TRBV7-6 to TRBJ2-5; tentatively, D is TRBD2 (6 bases). CDR1 and CDR2 (germline): SGHVS, FNYEAQ. V lost 5 bases, J lost 4 bases, and 17 bases lay in between. CDR3 length equals 15 residues.

The chain recombines TRBV5-6 with TRBJ2-7; tentatively, D is TRBD1 (6 bases). V lost 5 bases and J 0 bases, leaving 18 bases between the germline ends. Germline CDR1 is SGHDT and CDR2 is YYEEEE. This CDR3 is built from 16 residues. Written as DNA, the CDR3 is TGTGCCAGCAGTTACGAAACAGGGAGATTCTCCTACGAGCAGTACTTC. Its translation is CASSYETGRFSYEQYF.